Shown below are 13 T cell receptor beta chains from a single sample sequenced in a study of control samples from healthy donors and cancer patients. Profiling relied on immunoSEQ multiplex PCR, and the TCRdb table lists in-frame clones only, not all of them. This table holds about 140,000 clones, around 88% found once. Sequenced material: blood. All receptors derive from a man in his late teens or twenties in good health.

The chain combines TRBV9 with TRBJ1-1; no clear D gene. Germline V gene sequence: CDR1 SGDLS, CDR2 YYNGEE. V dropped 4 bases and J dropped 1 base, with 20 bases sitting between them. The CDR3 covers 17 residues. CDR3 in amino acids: CASSLRPVEGENTEAFF. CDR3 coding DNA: TGTGCCAGCAGCCTACGTCCAGTTGAAGGAGAGAACACTGAAGCTTTCTTT.

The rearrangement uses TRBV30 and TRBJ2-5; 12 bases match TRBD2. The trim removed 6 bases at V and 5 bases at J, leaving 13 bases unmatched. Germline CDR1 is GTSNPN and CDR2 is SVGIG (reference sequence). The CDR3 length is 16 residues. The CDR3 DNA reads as TGTGCCTGTCGGAGACTAGCGGGGGAAATTGGCGAGACCCAGTACTTC. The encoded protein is CACRRLAGEIGETQYF.

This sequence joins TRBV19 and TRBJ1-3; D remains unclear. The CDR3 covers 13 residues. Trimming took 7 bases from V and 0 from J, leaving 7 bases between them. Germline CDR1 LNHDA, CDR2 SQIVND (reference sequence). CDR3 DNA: TGTGCCAGTAACGGGCGCTCTGGAAACACCATATATTTT. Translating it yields CASNGRSGNTIYF.

CDR3 protein: CASSRGQGTGELFF. The DNA of the CDR3 is TGTGCCAGCAGCCGGGGACAGGGAACCGGGGAGCTGTTTTTT. The J gene is TRBJ2-2, the V gene TRBV11-3; 9 nucleotides line up with TRBD1. CDR3 length equals 14 residues. Germline CDR1 SGHNT, CDR2 YENEEA. The V and J ends lost 5 bases and 5 bases, in that order; junction bases with no gene match: 3.

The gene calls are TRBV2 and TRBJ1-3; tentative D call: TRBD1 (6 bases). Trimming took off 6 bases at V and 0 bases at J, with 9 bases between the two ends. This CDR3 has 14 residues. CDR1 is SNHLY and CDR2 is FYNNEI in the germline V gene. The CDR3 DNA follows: TGTGCCAGCAGGCGACAGGCCTCTGGAAACACCATATATTTT. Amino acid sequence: CASRRQASGNTIYF.

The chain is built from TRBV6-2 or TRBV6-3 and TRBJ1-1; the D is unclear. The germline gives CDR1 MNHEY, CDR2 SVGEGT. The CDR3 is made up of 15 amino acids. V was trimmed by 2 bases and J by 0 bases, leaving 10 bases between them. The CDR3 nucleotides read TGTGCCAGCAGTTACGCCAGAATTATGAACACTGAAGCTTTCTTT. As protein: CASSYARIMNTEAFF.

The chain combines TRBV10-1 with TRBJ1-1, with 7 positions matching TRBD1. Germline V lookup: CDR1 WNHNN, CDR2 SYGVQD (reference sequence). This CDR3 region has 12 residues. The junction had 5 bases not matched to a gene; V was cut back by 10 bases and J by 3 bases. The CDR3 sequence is CANTQGDTEAFF. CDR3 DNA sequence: TGCGCCAACACCCAGGGGGACACTGAAGCTTTCTTT.

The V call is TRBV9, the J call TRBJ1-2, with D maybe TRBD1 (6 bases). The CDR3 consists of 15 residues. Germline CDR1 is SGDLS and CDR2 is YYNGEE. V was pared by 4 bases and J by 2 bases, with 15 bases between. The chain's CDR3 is CASSPDRQENYGYTF. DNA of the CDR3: TGTGCCAGCAGCCCTGACCGACAGGAGAACTATGGCTACACCTTC.

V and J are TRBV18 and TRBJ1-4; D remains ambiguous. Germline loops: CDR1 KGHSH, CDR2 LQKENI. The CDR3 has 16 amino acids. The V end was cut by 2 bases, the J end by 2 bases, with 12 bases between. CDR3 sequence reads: CASSPSQIITNEKLFF. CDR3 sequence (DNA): TGTGCCAGCTCACCAAGCCAAATTATCACTAATGAAAAACTGTTTTTT. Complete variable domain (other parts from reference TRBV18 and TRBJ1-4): NAGVMQNPRHLVRRRGQEARLRCSPMKGHSHVYWYRQLPEEGLKFMVYLQKENIIDESGMPKERFSAEFPKEGPSILRIQQVVRGDSAAYFCASSPSQIITNEKLFFGSGTQLSVL.

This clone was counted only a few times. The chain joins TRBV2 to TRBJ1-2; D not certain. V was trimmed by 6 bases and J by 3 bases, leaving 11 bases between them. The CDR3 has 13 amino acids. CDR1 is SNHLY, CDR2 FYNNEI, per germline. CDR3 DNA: TGTGCCAGCAGCACTGGCAATGACTATGGCTACACCTTC. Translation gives CASSTGNDYGYTF.

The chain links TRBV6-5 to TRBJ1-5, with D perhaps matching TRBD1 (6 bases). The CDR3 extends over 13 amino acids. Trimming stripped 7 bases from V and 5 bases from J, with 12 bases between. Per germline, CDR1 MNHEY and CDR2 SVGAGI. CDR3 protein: CASNREGDQPQHF. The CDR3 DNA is TGTGCCAGCAATAGGGAGGGGGATCAGCCCCAGCATTTT.

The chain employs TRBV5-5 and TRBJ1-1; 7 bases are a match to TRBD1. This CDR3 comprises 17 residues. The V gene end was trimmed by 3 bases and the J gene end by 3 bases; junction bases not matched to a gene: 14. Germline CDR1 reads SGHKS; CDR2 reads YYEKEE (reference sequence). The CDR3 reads CASSSPASTGRHTEAFF. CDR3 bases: TGTGCCAGCAGCTCACCGGCTTCGACAGGGCGGCACACTGAAGCTTTCTTT.

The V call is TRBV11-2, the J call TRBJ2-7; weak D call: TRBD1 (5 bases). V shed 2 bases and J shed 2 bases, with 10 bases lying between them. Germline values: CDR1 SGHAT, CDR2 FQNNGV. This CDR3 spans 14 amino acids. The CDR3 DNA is TGTGCCAGCAGCTTATGGGCAGGGCCCTACGAGCAGTACTTC. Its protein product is CASSLWAGPYEQYF.